This T cell receptor (beta chain) was identified during a study of technical replicates of blood from a few donors (dated by TCRdb to the late 2010s). The germline V gene (reference sequence) supplies CDR1 LNHDA and CDR2 SQIVND. The CDR3, from cysteine to phenylalanine, totals 16 residues. Here the CDR3 DNA is all that survives: 48 bases in frame from base 1. The germline V and J ends show losses of 3 bases and 1 base respectively, and no gene match explains 5 bases of the junction. On this clone itself: Its antigen is still unknown. There are no base qualities to consult, and no much larger clone falls within one base.

The protocol used for the library was the immunoSEQ multiplex PCR assay. The source is immuneACCESS, and TCRdb retained only in-frame sequences with V and J called. Part of the clones is not carried over; for the studies checked, unresolved V genes explain less than half of this, and the remainder is unexplained. This sample lists tens of thousands of clones; about nine tenths were detected once. The ten largest clones capture about 0.37% of the sample. Material for sequencing was T cells isolated from PBMCs. The chain is encoded by TRBV19 joined to TRBJ1-5, and 8 bases in between align with TRBD1. This clonotype was obtained from a human donor in good health. The CDR3 sequence is CASSISGQGSNQPQHF. The bases are TGTGCCAGTAGTATCTCAGGACAGGGCAGCAATCAGCCCCAGCATTTT. Where the CDR3 stops, the reference TRBV19 and TRBJ1-5 genes take over; the full variable domain is DGGITQSPKYLFRKEGQNVTLSCEQNLNHDAMYWYRQDPGQGLRLIYYSQIVNDFQKGDIAEGYSVSREKKESFPLTVTSAQKNPTAFYLCASSISGQGSNQPQHFGDGTRLSIL.